The 9 T cell receptor beta chains reported below all come from one sample, sequenced in a study of cytomegalovirus exposure and HLA in healthy donors. The primer mix had 60 Vbeta and 13 Jbeta primers. TCRdb keeps only in-frame clones here, not all; method: immunoSEQ multiplex PCR. The sample gives about 95,000 clones, 55% to 75% of which show up once; more than 12% is in the top ten. Material for sequencing was PBMCs. The receptors come from a woman between 50 and 59 years old in good health and CMV-seropositive.

This clone has a handful of counts. The chain combines TRBV28 with TRBJ1-5; D is perhaps TRBD1 (6 bases). Trimming cost V 8 bases and J 2 bases, with 13 bases left between them. The length of the CDR3 is 14 residues. Per the germline V gene, CDR1 is MDHEN and CDR2 is SYDVKM. In nucleotides, the CDR3 is TGTGCCAGCGCTAGGGGGAGAGGCAATCAGCCCCAGCATTTT. Its protein product is CASARGRGNQPQHF.

The V call is TRBV7-2, the J call TRBJ2-3, with 7 bases lining up with TRBD2. Germline lookup yields CDR1 SGHTA and CDR2 FQGNSA. This CDR3 is 16 amino acids long. J was trimmed by 3 bases and V by 5 bases; bases with no gene match: 11. This CDR3 reads CASSGSVAGGTDTQYF. The DNA of the CDR3 is TGTGCCAGCAGCGGGTCGGTAGCGGGTGGTACAGATACGCAGTATTTT.

Regarding this clone: This same CDR3 is encoded by further DNA sequences in the sample. The chain couples TRBV9 to TRBJ2-2; D may be TRBD2 (6 bases). The CDR3 is made up of 15 amino acids. The V and J ends lost 0 bases and 0 bases respectively, with 6 bases between them. Germline V gene data show CDR1 as SGDLS and CDR2 as YYNGEE. The CDR3 region is CASSVGGANTGELFF. CDR3 sequence (DNA): TGTGCCAGCAGCGTAGGGGGGGCGAACACCGGGGAGCTGTTTTTT. The whole variable domain, remainder taken from reference TRBV9 and TRBJ2-2, is DSGVTQTPKHLITATGQRVTLRCSPRSGDLSVYWYQQSLDQGLQFLIQYYNGEERAKGNILERFSAQQFPDLHSELNLSSLELGDSALYFCASSVGGANTGELFFGEGSRLTVL.

The chain couples TRBV27 to TRBJ2-7; 10 bases line up with TRBD2. Germline V gives CDR1 MNHEY, CDR2 SMNVEV (reference sequence). CDR3 length: 13 residues. The CDR3 region has the DNA TGTACCACGGGACTAGCGCCTTCCTACGAGCAGTACTTC. It translates to CTTGLAPSYEQYF.

This clone showed up just a few times. This sequence joins TRBV5-4 and TRBJ2-3; TRBD2 matches 14 bases. Trimming at V came to 0 bases and at J to 4 bases, leaving 4 bases not matched to a gene. The CDR3 is 17 amino acids. Germline CDR1 SGHNT, CDR2 YYREEE (reference sequence). CDR3 residues: CASSLVGLAGVADTQYF. CDR3 DNA sequence: TGTGCCAGCAGCTTGGTGGGACTAGCGGGAGTTGCAGATACGCAGTATTTT.

The genes are TRBV30 and TRBJ2-7, with D possibly matching TRBD2 (5 bases). The V end lost 2 bases, the J end lost 9 bases, and 17 bases lay between the germline ends. The CDR3 runs to 13 residues. From germline, CDR1 is GTSNPN and CDR2 SVGIG (reference sequence). The CDR3 DNA reads as TGTGCCTGGAGTATCTCCGGGGTGGAGGTGCAGTACTTC. It translates to CAWSISGVEVQYF.

The V and J genes are TRBV19 and TRBJ1-5; 9 nucleotides align to TRBD1. The CDR3 contains 15 residues. Germline V lookup: CDR1 LNHDA, CDR2 SQIVND (reference sequence). V dropped 10 bases and J dropped 6; count of bases not matched to a gene: 13. The CDR3 sequence: CATNRGTGISQPQHF. The CDR3 bases are TGTGCCACTAACAGGGGGACAGGGATAAGTCAGCCCCAGCATTTT.

A few counts support this clone. V gene TRBV10-3 combines with J gene TRBJ2-2; D perhaps matches TRBD2 (6 bases). CDR1 is ENHRY, CDR2 SYGVKD, per germline. Deletions cut 6 bases from V and 0 bases from J, with 8 bases between. The CDR3 loop spans 14 amino acids. CDR3 region: CAISGTSNTGELFF. The CDR3 DNA sequence: TGTGCCATCAGCGGGACTTCGAACACCGGGGAGCTGTTTTTT.

The count of this clone is one. The chain employs TRBV25-1 and TRBJ1-4, with 11 bases identical to TRBD1. The CDR3 consists of 15 residues. Trimming at V came to 6 bases and at J to 10 bases, leaving 10 bases not matched to a gene. Germline CDR1 and CDR2: MGHDK and SYGVNS. CDR3 residues: CASSQTGTGGTKLFF. The CDR3 DNA reads TGTGCCAGCAGCCAAACCGGGACAGGGGGAACAAAACTGTTTTTT.